One and the same sample provided the 18 T cell receptor beta chains below, sequenced in a study of shared clonotypes between healthy human individuals (dated by TCRdb to the early 2020s). The library was obtained by the immunoSEQ multiplex PCR assay. The source is immuneACCESS, and TCRdb retained only in-frame sequences with V and J called. Part of the clones is not carried over; for the studies checked, unresolved V genes explain less than half of this, and the remainder is unexplained. The sample has roughly 1,000,000 clones on record, about four fifths of them singletons. Under 0.6% of the sample is in the top ten clones. Material for sequencing was memory CD4+ T cells from PBMCs. The cell subset or site label corresponds to: CD45RA-negative fraction. Source of these receptors: a man younger than 35 in good health. Some clones in this sample may be carry-over from other donors' samples.

This clone was counted a single time. The chain carries TRBV5-4 and TRBJ2-3; no firm D call. This CDR3 has 13 residues. The V end was cut by 4 bases, the J end by 1 base, with 7 bases between. Germline V gene sequence: CDR1 SGHNT, CDR2 YYREEE (reference sequence). In DNA, the CDR3 is TGTGCCAGCAGCCCCGTAGGCACAGATACGCAGTATTTT. Its translation is CASSPVGTDTQYF.

This clone was counted a single time. This rearrangement joins TRBV5-1 to TRBJ2-7; 12 bases match TRBD2. The CDR3 has 14 residues. V shed 8 bases, J shed 5 bases, and the junction held 8 bases outside the gene matches. CDR1 and CDR2 from the germline V gene are SGHRS and YFSETQ. This CDR3 is CASRLAGVTDEQYF. CDR3 nucleotide sequence: TGCGCCAGTAGACTAGCGGGAGTTACGGACGAGCAGTACTTC. Full variable domain (missing parts from reference TRBV5-1 and TRBJ2-7): KAGVTQTPRYLIKTRGQQVTLSCSPISGHRSVSWYQQTPGQGLQFLFEYFSETQRNKGNFPGRFSGRQFSNSRSEMNVSTLELGDSALYLCASRLAGVTDEQYFGPGTRLTVT.

The CDR3 sequence: CAHRGPGGEQYF. CDR3 DNA: TGTGCCCATCGAGGGCCGGGGGGCGAGCAGTACTTC. The rearrangement uses TRBV28 and TRBJ2-7, with 7 bases lining up with TRBD2. The CDR3 sequence is 12 residues long. Per germline, CDR1 MDHEN and CDR2 SYDVKM. V trimming: 11 bases; J trimming: 6 bases; junction bases outside the gene matches: 10.

The J gene is TRBJ2-1, the V gene TRBV29-1; D may be TRBD2 (6 bases). V was shortened by 0 bases and J by 0 bases, with 12 bases between the two germline ends. The CDR3 consists of 16 residues. Germline V gives CDR1 SQVTM, CDR2 ANQGSEA. CDR3 sequence: CSVEDRGGNSYNEQFF. CDR3 DNA sequence: TGCAGCGTTGAAGATCGCGGCGGGAACTCCTACAATGAGCAGTTCTTC.

This clone was observed a few times. The J gene is TRBJ1-2, the V gene TRBV21-1. TRBV21-1 constitutes a pseudogene. The CDR3 has 11 amino acids. The CDR3 DNA is TGTGCCAGGCGCCGGGGGCACGGCTACACCTTC. Amino acids: CARRRGHGYTF.

The chain recombines TRBV7-7 with TRBJ1-1; D is uncertain. The CDR3 is made up of 13 amino acids. V was clipped by 3 bases and J by 3 bases, with 8 bases between them. Germline V CDR1 and CDR2: SSHAT, FNYEAQ (reference sequence). The CDR3 DNA reads as TGTGCCAGCAGCTTCAACAGAGACACTGAAGCTTTCTTT. Translated, it gives CASSFNRDTEAFF.

This chain links TRBV28 with TRBJ2-7, with 11 bases that match TRBD1. Germline lookup yields CDR1 MDHEN and CDR2 SYDVKM. The CDR3 sequence is 15 residues long. V lost 3 bases and J lost 6; bases outside the gene matches: 7. The CDR3 region is CASSFPGTGGLEQYF. DNA for the CDR3: TGTGCCAGCAGTTTTCCCGGGACAGGGGGTCTCGAGCAGTACTTC.

The chain employs TRBV10-3 and TRBJ2-1; the D is unclear. The CDR3 consists of 11 residues. Germline loops: CDR1 ENHRY, CDR2 SYGVKD. Between the trimmed V and J ends, which lost 4 bases and 4 bases, there was a span of 2 bases. CDR3 in amino acids: CAISGYNEQFF. CDR3 sequence (DNA): TGTGCCATCAGTGGGTACAATGAGCAGTTCTTC.

The gene calls are TRBV28 and TRBJ2-7; D possibly corresponds to TRBD1 (7 bases). CDR3 size: 14 residues. Germline lookup yields CDR1 MDHEN and CDR2 SYDVKM. With 7 bases removed from V and 6 bases from J, the gap between germline ends came to 19 bases. This CDR3 is CASTPGGPLLEQYF. The CDR3 coding sequence is TGTGCCAGCACCCCAGGGGGGCCCCTCCTCGAGCAGTACTTC.

The chain employs TRBV11-2 and TRBJ2-1; D gene unclear. The CDR3 sequence is 15 residues long. Germline values: CDR1 SGHAT, CDR2 FQNNGV. Trimming cost V 5 bases and J 4 bases, with 15 bases left between them. The CDR3 DNA follows: TGTGCCAGCAGCCCCGGTTCGGGTGGGTACAATGAGCAGTTCTTC. Protein: CASSPGSGGYNEQFF.

This clone has only one observation. The genes are TRBV5-1 and TRBJ2-3, with D unclear. The CDR3 is 15 amino acids. V shed 0 bases and J shed 2 bases, with 10 bases lying between them. CDR1 is SGHRS and CDR2 is YFSETQ in the germline V gene. The CDR3 loop reads CASSLAGSHTDTQYF. The DNA for the CDR3 is TGCGCCAGCAGCTTGGCTGGCAGCCACACAGATACGCAGTATTTT.

The chain combines TRBV6-5 with TRBJ2-4, with TRBD1 matching 7 bases. This CDR3 contains 14 residues. Germline assignment: CDR1 MNHEY and CDR2 SVGAGI. J gave up 3 bases and V 6 bases, and 5 bases lay outside the gene matches. CDR3 in amino acids: CASRTQGVKNIQYF. CDR3 nucleotide sequence: TGTGCCAGCAGGACCCAGGGGGTCAAAAACATTCAGTACTTC.

The chain combines TRBV28 with TRBJ2-7; D is possibly TRBD1 (5 bases). Trimming pared 8 bases from V and 4 bases from J, leaving 15 bases between. The CDR3 has 13 residues. Germline-derived CDR1 and CDR2 are MDHEN and SYDVKM. The CDR3: CASAGHGLYEQYF. DNA of the CDR3: TGTGCCAGCGCAGGGCATGGATTGTACGAGCAGTACTTC.

This clone was observed a single time. The chain is built from TRBV7-3 and TRBJ2-6; 8 bases fit TRBD1. Per germline, CDR1 SGHTA and CDR2 FQGTGA. The CDR3 is 17 residues long. V lost 2 bases and J lost 0; bases outside the gene matches: 3. DNA for the CDR3: TGTGCCAGCAGCTTACAGGGGGCAGGCTCTGGGGCCAACGTCCTGACTTTC. Translating gives CASSLQGAGSGANVLTF. Filled out from reference TRBV7-3 and TRBJ2-6, the complete variable domain reads GAGVSQTPSNKVTEKGKYVELRCDPISGHTALYWYRQSLGQGPEFLIYFQGTGAADDSGLPNDRFFAVRPEGSVSTLKIQRTERGDSAVYLCASSLQGAGSGANVLTFGAGSRLTVL.

The chain carries TRBV4-2 and TRBJ2-1; 7 bases map to TRBD2. The CDR3 covers 15 residues. After removal of 2 bases from V and 5 bases from J, the junction contained 6 bases not matched to a gene. Germline V gene lookup returns CDR1 LGHNA and CDR2 YNFKEQ. The CDR3 loop reads CASSQRAGDHNEQFF. The DNA of the CDR3 is TGTGCCAGCAGCCAACGGGCGGGAGACCACAATGAGCAGTTCTTC.

This sequence joins TRBV7-8 and TRBJ1-5; the D gene is possibly TRBD1 (6 bases). CDR1 is SGHVS and CDR2 is FQNEAQ in the germline V gene. Trimming took off 4 bases at V and 6 bases at J, with 16 bases between the two ends. CDR3 length: 15 residues. The CDR3 sequence: CASSSQGRASQPQHF. Written as DNA, the CDR3 is TGTGCCAGCAGCTCCCAGGGGCGGGCGAGTCAGCCCCAGCATTTT. The whole variable domain, filled in from reference TRBV7-8 and TRBJ1-5, reads GAGVSQSPRYKVAKRGQDVALRCDPISGHVSLFWYQQALGQGPEFLTYFQNEAQLDKSGLPSDRFFAERPEGSVSTLKIQRTQQEDSAVYLCASSSQGRASQPQHFGDGTRLSIL.

This chain uses TRBV6-5 with TRBJ2-2, with 7 nucleotides matching TRBD1. V lost 2 bases to trimming and J lost 2 bases; unmatched junction nucleotides: 2. Germline V gene sequence: CDR1 MNHEY, CDR2 SVGAGI. This CDR3 spans 15 amino acids. This CDR3 is CASSYTGVNTGELFF. The CDR3 DNA is TGTGCCAGCAGTTACACAGGGGTTAACACCGGGGAGCTGTTTTTT.

The chain recombines TRBV27 with TRBJ2-5, with D possibly matching TRBD1 (6 bases). Trimming left V 4 bases short and J 1 base short, with 13 bases between. This CDR3 spans 15 amino acids. The germline CDR1 and CDR2 sequences are MNHEY and SMNVEV (reference sequence). The CDR3 spells CASSYRVPLQETQYF. Here the CDR3 DNA reads TGTGCCAGCAGTTACAGGGTACCACTCCAAGAGACCCAGTACTTC.